The 13 T cell receptor beta chains below were found in one sample sequenced in a study of T cells in tuberculosis. Sequenced by immunoSEQ multiplex PCR; TCRdb stores in-frame clones only, minus some. Among tens of thousands of clones listed, around 92% were seen once. Sequencing input: PBMCs. These receptor sequences come from a donor between 10 and 35 years old with latent tuberculosis or without tuberculosis infection. Some clones in this sample may be carry-over from other donors' samples.

The chain joins TRBV19 to TRBJ2-7, with 8 bases aligning to TRBD2. J was trimmed by 4 bases and V by 2 bases; bases with no gene match: 4. Germline V gene lookup returns CDR1 LNHDA and CDR2 SQIVND (reference sequence). CDR3 length: 14 amino acids. CDR3 DNA sequence: TGTGCCAGTAGTATAAGCGGGGGTAGGTACGAGCAGTACTTC. It translates to CASSISGGRYEQYF. The full variable domain, rest sourced from reference TRBV19 and TRBJ2-7, is DGGITQSPKYLFRKEGQNVTLSCEQNLNHDAMYWYRQDPGQGLRLIYYSQIVNDFQKGDIAEGYSVSREKKESFPLTVTSAQKNPTAFYLCASSISGGRYEQYFGPGTRLTVT.

V usage is TRBV6-6 and J usage is TRBJ2-5; no reliable D call. V lost 2 bases, J lost 1 base, and 8 bases lay in between. Germline values: CDR1 MNHNY, CDR2 SVGAGI (reference sequence). The CDR3 sequence is 14 residues long. The CDR3 nucleotides are TGTGCCAGCAGTTACGGAACAGTCCAAGAGACCCAGTACTTC. Its protein product is CASSYGTVQETQYF.

CDR3 nucleotides: TGTGCCAGTAGTCAGGACAGCGGTGCATACACTGAAGCTTTCTTT. As protein: CASSQDSGAYTEAFF. The chain is built from TRBV19 and TRBJ1-1, with D possibly matching TRBD1 (6 bases). The germline CDR1 and CDR2 sequences are LNHDA and SQIVND (reference sequence). Between the trimmed V and J ends, which lost 5 bases and 3 bases, there was a span of 16 bases. The CDR3 runs to 15 residues.

CDR3 in amino acids: CASSRQGADSPLHF. In DNA, the CDR3 is TGCGCCAGCAGTAGACAGGGGGCCGATTCACCCCTCCACTTT. The V call is TRBV10-2, the J call TRBJ1-6; 10 nucleotides line up with TRBD1. CDR3 length equals 14 residues. The ends lost 5 bases at V and 8 bases at J; junction bases unmatched: 3. CDR1 is WSHSY and CDR2 is SAAADI in the germline V gene.

The genes are TRBV7-2 and TRBJ1-5; possibly TRBD1 for D (5 bases). Deletions cut 2 bases from V and 2 bases from J, with 13 bases between. This CDR3 has 16 amino acids. CDR1 is SGHTA and CDR2 is FQGNSA in the germline V gene. The CDR3 DNA reads as TGTGCCAGCAGCTTATCGCGGCAGGGCGGCAATCAGCCCCAGCATTTT. Protein sequence: CASSLSRQGGNQPQHF.

The rearrangement links TRBV19 to TRBJ2-7; TRBD1 is a possible D gene (5 bases). The V end lost 3 bases, the J end lost 2 bases, and 17 bases lay between the germline ends. This CDR3 contains 16 residues. Germline V gene sequence: CDR1 LNHDA, CDR2 SQIVND (reference sequence). CDR3: CASSITYRQQTYEQYF. The CDR3 DNA reads as TGTGCCAGTAGTATCACGTATCGACAGCAAACCTACGAGCAGTACTTC.

The J gene is TRBJ2-1, the V gene TRBV5-1; 11 bases map to TRBD1. CDR3 length: 15 residues. J lost 6 bases, V lost 4 bases, and 6 bases had no gene match. Germline V CDR1 and CDR2: SGHRS, YFSETQ. CDR3: CASSPLDRGLNEQFF. CDR3 nucleotides: TGCGCCAGCAGCCCGTTGGACAGGGGGCTCAATGAGCAGTTCTTC.

The chain links TRBV2 to TRBJ2-7; TRBD1 aligns across 8 bases. This CDR3 spans 14 amino acids. Germline-derived CDR1 and CDR2 are SNHLY and FYNNEI. Unmatched junction bases numbered 8, after V lost 10 bases and J lost 0 bases. The CDR3 sequence is CAMQRGQVSYEQYF. In DNA, the CDR3 is TGTGCCATGCAGAGGGGACAGGTCTCCTACGAGCAGTACTTC.

The chain joins TRBV11-2 to TRBJ2-7; D may be TRBD2 (5 bases). CDR1 and CDR2 from the germline V gene are SGHAT and FQNNGV. V gave up 5 bases and J gave up 3 bases, with 11 bases separating them. This CDR3 spans 13 amino acids. The CDR3 region is CASSRFGNYEQYF. The CDR3, as DNA: TGTGCCAGCAGCCGATTCGGGAACTACGAGCAGTACTTC.

The rearrangement joins TRBV29-1 to TRBJ2-3; 15 bases agree with TRBD2. The CDR3 contains 16 residues. The germline V gene has CDR1 SQVTM and CDR2 ANQGSEA. Unmatched junction bases numbered 9, after V lost 7 bases and J lost 4 bases. The CDR3 is CSARTSGGAVADTQYF. CDR3 nucleotide sequence: TGCAGCGCCCGGACTAGCGGGGGGGCCGTAGCAGATACGCAGTATTTT.

The chain joins TRBV7-3 to TRBJ2-5; D is ambiguous. Germline V gives CDR1 SGHTA, CDR2 FQGTGA. Trimming took off 1 base at V and 5 bases at J, with 8 bases between the two ends. The CDR3 runs to 13 residues. CDR3 coding DNA: TGTGCCAGCAGCTTAAATCAGTTGGAGACCCAGTACTTC. It encodes CASSLNQLETQYF.

This clone was seen only once. In nucleotides, the CDR3 is TGTGCCAGCAGTGACGCTAGCGGGGGTTACAATGAGCAGTTCTTC. Protein product: CASSDASGGYNEQFF. The chain has TRBV6-4 and TRBJ2-1, with 10 nucleotides matching TRBD2. CDR1 and CDR2 (germline): MRHNA, SNTAGT. The V and J ends lost 2 bases and 4 bases, in that order; junction bases with no gene match: 2. There are 15 residues in the CDR3.

The V call is TRBV12-1, the J call TRBJ2-7; the D segment call TRBD1 is taken from the table without a DNA check. TRBV12-1 is described as a pseudogene. This CDR3 has 17 amino acids. The CDR3 region has the DNA TGTGCCAGCAGCCCGGCCCCTTCAGGGGGCAGCTCCTACGAGCAGTACGTC. Translation: CASSPAPSGGSSYEQYV.